Each of the 6 T cell receptor beta chains below was sequenced from the same sample in a study of vaccination effects on CD4 cells after COVID-19. Generated by immunoSEQ multiplex PCR, the TCRdb table keeps only in-frame clones and is missing some. Altogether tens of thousands of clones are present, around three quarters being singletons, with the ten largest covering about 5%. No cognate antigen is known for these TCRs. ViraFEST assay sequencing came after antigen-specific CD4+ T cells were expanded with viral peptide pools. A roughly 10-day culture period preceded the isolation of CD4+ T cells. This person's SARS-CoV-2 infection, confirmed by PCR, occurred between March and December 2020. The sample here was CD4+ T cells from PBMCs cultured with HIV peptides, taken before COVID-19 vaccination. Subset in this sample: HIV-1 Nef peptide pool negative control/reference culture. The receptors stem from a human donor who had a prior SARS-CoV-2 infection.

As for this clone: Germline and junction disagree at one end, which may indicate a read error. The CDR3 bases are TGTGCCAGCAGTCTAGCGGCTGGACATGAGCAGTTCTTC. Encoded protein: CASSLAAGHEQFF. The chain carries TRBV12-3 or TRBV12-4 and TRBJ2-1, with 7 bases fitting TRBD2. The CDR3 contains 13 residues.

The CDR3 bases are TGTGCCATCAGTCCCTCAGGGAACACTGAAGCTTTCTTT. Protein sequence: CAISPSGNTEAFF. V usage is TRBV10-3 and J usage is TRBJ1-1, with unresolved D. Germline V gene data show CDR1 as ENHRY and CDR2 as SYGVKD. This CDR3 comprises 13 residues. The V gene lost 5 bases and the J gene lost 1 base, with 8 bases spanning the gap.

The chain uses TRBV12-5 and TRBJ1-1; D unresolved. Trimming shortened V by 7 bases and J by 0 bases, and 21 bases separated the two germline ends. There are 17 residues in the CDR3. CDR1 LGHNT and CDR2 FRNRAP come from the germline V gene. In DNA form, the CDR3 reads TGTGCTAGTGTCGGGGTGGGGTCTGAAGCGGTGAACACTGAAGCTTTCTTT. Translating it yields CASVGVGSEAVNTEAFF.

This clone was seen a handful of times. The chain employs TRBV10-1 and TRBJ2-7; D not resolved. The ends were cut back, 2 bases at V and 2 bases at J, with 13 bases in the middle. The CDR3 runs 15 residues. Germline values: CDR1 WNHNN, CDR2 SYGVQD (reference sequence). The CDR3 protein is CASSEGLRSTYEQYF. The CDR3 region has the DNA TGCGCCAGCAGTGAGGGTTTAAGGTCTACCTACGAGCAGTACTTC.

The chain joins TRBV5-4 to TRBJ2-5, with D tentatively TRBD2 (5 bases). The V gene lost 3 bases and the J gene lost 5 bases, with 14 bases spanning the gap. The CDR3 is 14 residues long. The germline V gene has CDR1 SGHNT and CDR2 YYREEE (reference sequence). CDR3 DNA sequence: TGTGCCAGCAGCTCGGTCCTAGCTTCGGAGACCCAGTACTTC. Its protein product is CASSSVLASETQYF.

There are a few counts of this clone. This chain links TRBV7-3 with TRBJ2-1, with D unclear. The germline V and J ends were trimmed by 3 bases and 9 bases, with 12 bases remaining between them. The CDR3 sequence is 13 residues long. Germline CDR1 is SGHTA and CDR2 is FQGTGA. The CDR3 spells CASSLRWDCEQFF. CDR3 nucleotide sequence: TGTGCCAGCAGCTTGAGGTGGGATTGTGAGCAGTTCTTC.